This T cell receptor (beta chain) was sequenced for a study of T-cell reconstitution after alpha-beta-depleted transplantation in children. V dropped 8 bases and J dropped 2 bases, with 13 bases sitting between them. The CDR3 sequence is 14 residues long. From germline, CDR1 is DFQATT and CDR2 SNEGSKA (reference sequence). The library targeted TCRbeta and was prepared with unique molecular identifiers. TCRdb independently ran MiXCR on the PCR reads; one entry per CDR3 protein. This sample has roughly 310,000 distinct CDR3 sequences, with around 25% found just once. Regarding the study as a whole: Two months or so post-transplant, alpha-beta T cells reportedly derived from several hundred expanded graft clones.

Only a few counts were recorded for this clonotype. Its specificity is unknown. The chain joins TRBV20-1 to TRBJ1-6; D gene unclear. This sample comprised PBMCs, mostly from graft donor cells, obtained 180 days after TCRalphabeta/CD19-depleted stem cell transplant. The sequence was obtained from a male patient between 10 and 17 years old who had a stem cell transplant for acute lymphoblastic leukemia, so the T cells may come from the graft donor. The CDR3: CSPNAGAYNSPLHF. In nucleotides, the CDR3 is TGCAGTCCCAATGCCGGGGCCTATAATTCACCCCTCCACTTT.